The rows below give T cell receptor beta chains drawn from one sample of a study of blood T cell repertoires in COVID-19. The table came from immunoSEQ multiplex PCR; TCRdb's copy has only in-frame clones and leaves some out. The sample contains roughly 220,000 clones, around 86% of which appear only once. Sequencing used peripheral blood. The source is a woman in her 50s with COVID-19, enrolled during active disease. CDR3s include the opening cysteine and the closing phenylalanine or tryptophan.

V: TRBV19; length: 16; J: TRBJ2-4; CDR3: CASSIDLDRAKNIQYF
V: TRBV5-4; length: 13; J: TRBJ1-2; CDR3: CASSLQRGHGYTF
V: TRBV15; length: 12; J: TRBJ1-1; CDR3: CATSRAYTEAFF
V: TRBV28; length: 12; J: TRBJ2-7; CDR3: CASSLTVYEQYF
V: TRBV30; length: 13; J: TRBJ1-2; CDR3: CAWSRDREYGYTF
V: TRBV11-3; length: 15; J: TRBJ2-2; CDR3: CASSPRDRGAGELFF
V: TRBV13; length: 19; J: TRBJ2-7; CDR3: CASSLLGLAGADSSYEQYF
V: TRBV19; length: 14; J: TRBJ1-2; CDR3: CASSARDSLHGYTF
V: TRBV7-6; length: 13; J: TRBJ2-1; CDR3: CASSPAGGNEQFF
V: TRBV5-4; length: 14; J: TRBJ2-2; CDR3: CASSSRQGAGELFF
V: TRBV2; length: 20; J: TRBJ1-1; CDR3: CASRGFSDRLRKNVNTEAFF
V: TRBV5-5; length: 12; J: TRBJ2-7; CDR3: CASSQTGVEQYF
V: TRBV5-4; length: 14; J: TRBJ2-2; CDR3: CASSFGGPTGELFF
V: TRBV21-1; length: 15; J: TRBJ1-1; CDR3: CASSKRRGKNTEAFF